This T cell receptor (beta chain) derives from a study of T cells in Graves' hyperthyroidism and ophthalmopathy. Study-wide context: Prior to any treatment, at the point of initial diagnosis, peripheral blood was collected. Study results and limitations: Expanded thyroid clonotypes (above 0.001) were mostly also found in blood.

This clonotype was seen a handful of times. The antigen remains undetermined. RNA transcripts yielded amplified TCR beta CDR3 regions. HTBI primers were the set used in a first-round RT-PCR of the TCR CDR3. Each CDR3 protein is one row after TCRdb ran MiXCR on the multiplex PCR reads. The sample lists some 350,000 distinct CDR3 sequences, approximately 14% occurring once. The germline V gene has CDR1 MGHRA and CDR2 YSYEKL. The CDR3 totals 19 residues. V lost 1 base and J lost 7; bases outside the gene matches: 16. Diagnosing involved the use of clinical symptoms, serum thyroxine and TRAb, thyroid ultrasound and orbital computed tomography. About 10 ml of fresh peripheral blood supplied the PBMCs.

The sequencing sample was made of blood. The TCR comes from a young woman with Graves' hyperthyroidism that later progressed to Graves' ophthalmopathy. The J gene is TRBJ2-2, the V gene TRBV4-1, with 9 bases lining up with TRBD2. This chain's CDR3 is CASSQVLVAGGPSGGELFF. The CDR3, as DNA: TGCGCCAGCAGCCAAGTCCTAGTTGCGGGAGGGCCTTCGGGCGGGGAGCTGTTTTTT.